This T cell receptor beta chain was identified during a study of cytomegalovirus exposure and HLA in healthy donors. Study-level information: Earlier sequencing of 150 million to 200 million T cells yielded around 100 million unique TCR beta sequences.

Concerning this clone itself: No antigen is known for it.

Findings and caveats of the study: Later analysis showed most CMV-associated TCR beta chains appearing HLA-restricted.

Germline CDR1 SEHNR, CDR2 FQNEAQ (reference sequence). The CDR3 runs 13 residues. Trimming removed 5 bases from V and 6 bases from J, with 11 bases in between. PCR was performed using 60 Vbeta and 13 Jbeta primers. TCRdb's copy holds only in-frame clones and misses some; the assay was immunoSEQ multiplex PCR. The sample carries over 85,000 clones, approximately 86% recorded once. Sequenced input: PBMCs. V usage is TRBV7-9 and J usage is TRBJ2-1, with D maybe TRBD2 (5 bases). The sequence derives from a man aged 40-50 years in good health and CMV-seronegative. CDR3 protein: CASSPTSGNEQFF. The CDR3 nucleotides read TGTGCCAGCAGCCCCACTAGTGGCAATGAGCAGTTCTTC.